The following is a TCR beta chain sequence with its context. No antigen is known for it. These data belong to a study of cytomegalovirus exposure and HLA in healthy donors. Study as a whole: As an earlier analysis found, around 200 million T cells yielded 117 million unique TCR beta sequences. Study findings and constraints: Researchers reported in a later analysis that a missense DCLRE1C variant was tied to TCR beta V- and J-gene trimming. Among TCR beta chains of equal frequency, HLA-associated ones were more clonally expanded in a later analysis. In an earlier analysis, in some 600 donors, most V segments appeared productive either ~87% or ~30% of the time.

Primers: 60 Vbeta forward and 13 Jbeta reverse. Profiled with immunoSEQ multiplex PCR; TCRdb holds only in-frame clones, not every one. This sample carries fewer than 150,000 clones, around 70% of them seen once, and the ten largest clones take less than 4.5%. The CDR3 length is 15 residues. Germline V gene data show CDR1 as SGHRS and CDR2 as YFSETQ. V shed 6 bases and J shed 3 bases, with 18 bases lying between them. The chain couples TRBV5-1 to TRBJ1-1, with D perhaps matching TRBD1 (6 bases). The sequence came from a woman aged 40 to 50 in good health and CMV-seronegative. Sequences were obtained from PBMCs. CDR3 in amino acids: CASTLGGGQYTEAFF. The CDR3 DNA sequence: TGCGCCAGCACCTTAGGGGGGGGCCAATACACTGAAGCTTTCTTT. Full variable domain (outside the CDR3, taken from reference TRBV5-1 and TRBJ1-1): KAGVTQTPRYLIKTRGQQVTLSCSPISGHRSVSWYQQTPGQGLQFLFEYFSETQRNKGNFPGRFSGRQFSNSRSEMNVSTLELGDSALYLCASTLGGGQYTEAFFGQGTRLTVV.